This T cell receptor (beta chain) was identified in a study of T cells after yellow fever vaccination. This clonotype appeared many times. Each CDR3 protein is one row after TCRdb ran MiXCR on the 5' RACE reads. The sample has some 390,000 distinct CDR3 sequences, approximately 5.7% seen once. Deletions cut 4 bases from V and 1 base from J, with 14 bases between. Per germline, CDR1 SGHRS and CDR2 YFSETQ. The CDR3 sequence is 16 residues long. This TCR came from a man in his thirties or forties who received the YFV17D yellow fever vaccine. This rearrangement joins TRBV5-1 to TRBJ2-2; a possible D gene is TRBD2 (6 bases). Sequenced material: PBMCs, taken 5 days after the yellow fever booster vaccination. The CDR3 sequence is CASSPLAGGNTGELFF. The DNA of the CDR3 is TGCGCCAGCAGCCCACTTGCCGGGGGGAACACCGGGGAGCTGTTTTTT.